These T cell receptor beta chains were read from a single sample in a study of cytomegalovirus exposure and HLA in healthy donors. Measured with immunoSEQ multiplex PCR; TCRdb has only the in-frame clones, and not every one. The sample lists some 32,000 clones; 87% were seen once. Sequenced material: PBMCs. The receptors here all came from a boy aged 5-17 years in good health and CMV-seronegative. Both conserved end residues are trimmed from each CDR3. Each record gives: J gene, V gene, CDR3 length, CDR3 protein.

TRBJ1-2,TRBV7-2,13,ASSSGTGVSFGYT
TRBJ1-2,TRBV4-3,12,ASSQDTVNYGYT
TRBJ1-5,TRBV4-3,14,ASSPDGTDRNQPQH
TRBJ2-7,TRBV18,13,ASSPNRDRIYEQY
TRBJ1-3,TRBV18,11,ASSPGQGNTIY
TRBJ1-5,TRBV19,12,ASSPRGSNQPQH
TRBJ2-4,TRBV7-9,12,ASSAGQGENIQY
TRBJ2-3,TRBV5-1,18,ASSLGLGLAGTVRTDTQY
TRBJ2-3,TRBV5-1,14,ASSLLGPSSTDTQY
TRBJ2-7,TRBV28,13,ASRQSGGSSYEQY
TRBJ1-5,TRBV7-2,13,ASSLTMGRNQPQH
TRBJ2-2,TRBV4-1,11,ASSSRRAGELF
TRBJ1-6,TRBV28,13,ASSRGPQVNSPLH
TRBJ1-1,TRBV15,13,ATKTGGGNYGEAF
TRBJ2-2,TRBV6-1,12,ASRDRADTGELF
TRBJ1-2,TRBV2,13,ASSDSRPELYGYT
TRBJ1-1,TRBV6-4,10,ASSDSGRGTF
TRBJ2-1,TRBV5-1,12,ASSEPGEGDEQF
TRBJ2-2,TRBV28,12,ASRQQGSTGELF
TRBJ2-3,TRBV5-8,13,ASSLLTRGADTQY
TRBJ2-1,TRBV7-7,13,ASSLGLGSPNEQF
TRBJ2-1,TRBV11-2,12,ASTPLPPYNEQF
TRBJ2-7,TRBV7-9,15,ASSLVALGAYSYEQY
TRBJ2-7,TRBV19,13,ASSTRDRGSYEQY
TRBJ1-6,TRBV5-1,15,ASSLATGFVGNSPLH